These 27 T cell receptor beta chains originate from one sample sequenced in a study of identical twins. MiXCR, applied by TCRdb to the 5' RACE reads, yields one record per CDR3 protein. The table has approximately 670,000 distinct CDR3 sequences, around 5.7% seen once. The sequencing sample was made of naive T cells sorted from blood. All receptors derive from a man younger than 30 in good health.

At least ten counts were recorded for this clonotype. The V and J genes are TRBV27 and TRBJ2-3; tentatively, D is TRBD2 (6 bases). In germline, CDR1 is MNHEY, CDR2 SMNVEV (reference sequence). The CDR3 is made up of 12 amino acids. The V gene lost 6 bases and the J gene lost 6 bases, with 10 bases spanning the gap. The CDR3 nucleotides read TGTGCCAGCAGGGCTGGGGGGGATACGCAGTATTTT. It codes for CASRAGGDTQYF.

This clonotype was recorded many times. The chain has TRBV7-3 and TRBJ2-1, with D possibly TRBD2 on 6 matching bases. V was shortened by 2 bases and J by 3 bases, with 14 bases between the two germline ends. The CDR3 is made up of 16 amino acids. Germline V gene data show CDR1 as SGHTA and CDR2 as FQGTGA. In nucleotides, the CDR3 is TGTGCCAGCAGCTTAGCAGGGACTTTTAACTACAATGAGCAGTTCTTC. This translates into CASSLAGTFNYNEQFF.

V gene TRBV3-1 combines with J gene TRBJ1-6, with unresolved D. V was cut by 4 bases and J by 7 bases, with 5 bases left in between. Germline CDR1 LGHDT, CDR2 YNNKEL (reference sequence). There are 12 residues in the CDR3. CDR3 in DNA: TGTGCCAGCAGCCCAAGGAATTCACCCCTCCACTTT. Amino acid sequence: CASSPRNSPLHF.

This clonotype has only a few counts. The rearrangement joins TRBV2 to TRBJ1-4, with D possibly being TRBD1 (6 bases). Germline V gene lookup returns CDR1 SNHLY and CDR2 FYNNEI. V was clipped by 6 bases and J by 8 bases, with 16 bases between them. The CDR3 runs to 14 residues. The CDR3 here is CASRRQEVGEKLFF. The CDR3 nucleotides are TGTGCCAGCAGGAGACAGGAGGTTGGAGAAAAACTGTTTTTT.

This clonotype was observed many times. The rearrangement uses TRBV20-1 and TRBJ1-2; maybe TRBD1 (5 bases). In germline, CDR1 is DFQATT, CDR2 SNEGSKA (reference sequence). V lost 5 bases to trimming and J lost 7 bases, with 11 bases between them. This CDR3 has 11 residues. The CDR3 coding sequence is TGCAGTGCTGCCCAGGGAGGTGGCTACACCTTC. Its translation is CSAAQGGGYTF.

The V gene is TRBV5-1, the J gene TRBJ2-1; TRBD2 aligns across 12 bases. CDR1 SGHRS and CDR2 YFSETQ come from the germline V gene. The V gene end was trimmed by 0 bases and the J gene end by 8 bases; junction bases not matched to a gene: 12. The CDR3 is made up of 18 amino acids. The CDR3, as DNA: TGCGCCAGCAGCTTGGCCCCGACTAGCGGGAGAGGTGGCGATGAGCAGTTCTTC. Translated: CASSLAPTSGRGGDEQFF.

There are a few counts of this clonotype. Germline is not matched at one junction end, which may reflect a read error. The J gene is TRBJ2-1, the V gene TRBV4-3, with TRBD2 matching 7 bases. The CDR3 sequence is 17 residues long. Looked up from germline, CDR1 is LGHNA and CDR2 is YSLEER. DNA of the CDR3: TGCGCCAGCACCCAAGATCGGCTAGCGGATTCCTACAATGAGCAGTTCTTC. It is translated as CASTQDRLADSYNEQFF.

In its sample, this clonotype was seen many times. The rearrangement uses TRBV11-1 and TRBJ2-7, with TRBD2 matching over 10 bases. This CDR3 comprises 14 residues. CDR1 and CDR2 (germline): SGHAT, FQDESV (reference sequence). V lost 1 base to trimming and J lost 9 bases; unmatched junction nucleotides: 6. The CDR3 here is CASSLGASGSGQYV. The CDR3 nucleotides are TGTGCCAGCAGCTTAGGGGCTAGCGGGAGCGGGCAGTACGTC.

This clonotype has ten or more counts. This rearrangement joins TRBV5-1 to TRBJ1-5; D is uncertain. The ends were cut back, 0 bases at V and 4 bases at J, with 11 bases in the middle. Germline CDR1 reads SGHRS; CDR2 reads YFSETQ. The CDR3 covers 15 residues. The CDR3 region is CASSLGGRWNQPQHF. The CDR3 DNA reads TGCGCCAGCAGCTTGGGAGGGCGGTGGAATCAGCCCCAGCATTTT. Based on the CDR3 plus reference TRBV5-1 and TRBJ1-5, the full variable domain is KAGVTQTPRYLIKTRGQQVTLSCSPISGHRSVSWYQQTPGQGLQFLFEYFSETQRNKGNFPGRFSGRQFSNSRSEMNVSTLELGDSALYLCASSLGGRWNQPQHFGDGTRLSIL.

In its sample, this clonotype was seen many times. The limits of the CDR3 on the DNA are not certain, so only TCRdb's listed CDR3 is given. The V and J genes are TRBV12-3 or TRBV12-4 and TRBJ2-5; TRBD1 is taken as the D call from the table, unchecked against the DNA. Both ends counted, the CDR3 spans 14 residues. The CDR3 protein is CASSTSGQLETQYF.

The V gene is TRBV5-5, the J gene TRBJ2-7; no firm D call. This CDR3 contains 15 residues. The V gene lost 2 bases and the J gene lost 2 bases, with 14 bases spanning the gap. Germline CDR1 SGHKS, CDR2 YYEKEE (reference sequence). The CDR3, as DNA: TGTGCCAGCAGCTTCCGAATAACAGCTACCTACGAGCAGTACGTC. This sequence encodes CASSFRITATYEQYV.

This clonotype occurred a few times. The CDR3 loop is CASSKGMGEKLFF. CDR3 sequence (DNA): TGTGCCAGTAGTAAGGGGATGGGTGAAAAACTGTTTTTT. This chain joins TRBV19 and TRBJ1-4; perhaps TRBD1 as D (5 bases). CDR3 length equals 13 residues. V was trimmed by 4 bases and J by 7 bases, leaving 10 bases between them. From germline, CDR1 is LNHDA and CDR2 SQIVND (reference sequence).

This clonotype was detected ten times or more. In DNA form, the CDR3 reads TGCAGTGCGCGACTAGCGGGACTCTACAATGAGCAGTTCTTC. It codes for CSARLAGLYNEQFF. V usage is TRBV20-1 and J usage is TRBJ2-1; 11 bases are shared with TRBD2. Germline CDR1 reads DFQATT; CDR2 reads SNEGSKA (reference sequence). With 6 bases clipped from V and 3 bases from J, the junction kept 4 bases outside the gene matches. There are 14 residues in the CDR3.

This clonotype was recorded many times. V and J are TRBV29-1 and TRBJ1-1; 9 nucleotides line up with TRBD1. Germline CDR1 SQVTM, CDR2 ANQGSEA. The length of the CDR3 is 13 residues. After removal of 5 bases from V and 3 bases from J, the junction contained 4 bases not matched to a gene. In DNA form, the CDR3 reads TGCAGCGTTACCGGGACAGGGTACACTGAAGCTTTCTTT. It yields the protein CSVTGTGYTEAFF.

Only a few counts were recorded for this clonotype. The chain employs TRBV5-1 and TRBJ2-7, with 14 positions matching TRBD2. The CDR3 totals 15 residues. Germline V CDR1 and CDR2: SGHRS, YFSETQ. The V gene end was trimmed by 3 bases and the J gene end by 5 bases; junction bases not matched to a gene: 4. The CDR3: CASSSGLAGVNEQYV. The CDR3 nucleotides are TGCGCCAGCAGCTCGGGACTAGCGGGAGTGAACGAGCAGTACGTC.

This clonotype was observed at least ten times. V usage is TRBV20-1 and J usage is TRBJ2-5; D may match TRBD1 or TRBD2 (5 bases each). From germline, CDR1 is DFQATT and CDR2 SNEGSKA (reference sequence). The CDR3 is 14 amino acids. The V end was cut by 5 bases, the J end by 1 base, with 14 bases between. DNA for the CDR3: TGCAGTGCTCGGGACGTAAGATTCCAAGAGACCCAGTACTTC. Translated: CSARDVRFQETQYF.

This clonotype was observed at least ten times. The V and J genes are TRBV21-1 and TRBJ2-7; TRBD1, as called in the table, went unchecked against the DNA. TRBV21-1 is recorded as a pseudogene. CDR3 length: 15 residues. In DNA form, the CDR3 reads TGTGCCAGCAGCAAGGAGAGAACAGGGGTGGGCGAGCAGTACGTC. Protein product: CASSKERTGVGEQYV.

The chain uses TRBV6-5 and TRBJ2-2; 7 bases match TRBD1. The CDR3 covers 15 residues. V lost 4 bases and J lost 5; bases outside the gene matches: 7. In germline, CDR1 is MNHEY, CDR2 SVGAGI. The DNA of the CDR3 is TGTGCCAGCAGTTTTCAGACAGGGTGGACCGGGGAGCTGTTTTTT. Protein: CASSFQTGWTGELFF.

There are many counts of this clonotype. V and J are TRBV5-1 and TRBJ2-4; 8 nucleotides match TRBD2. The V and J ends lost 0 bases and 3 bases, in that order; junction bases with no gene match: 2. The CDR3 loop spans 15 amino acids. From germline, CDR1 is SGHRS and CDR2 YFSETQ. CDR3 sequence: CASSLVLADKNIQYF. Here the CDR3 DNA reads TGCGCCAGCAGCTTGGTACTAGCGGACAAAAACATTCAGTACTTC. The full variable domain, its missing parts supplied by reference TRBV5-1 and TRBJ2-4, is KAGVTQTPRYLIKTRGQQVTLSCSPISGHRSVSWYQQTPGQGLQFLFEYFSETQRNKGNFPGRFSGRQFSNSRSEMNVSTLELGDSALYLCASSLVLADKNIQYFGAGTRLSVL.

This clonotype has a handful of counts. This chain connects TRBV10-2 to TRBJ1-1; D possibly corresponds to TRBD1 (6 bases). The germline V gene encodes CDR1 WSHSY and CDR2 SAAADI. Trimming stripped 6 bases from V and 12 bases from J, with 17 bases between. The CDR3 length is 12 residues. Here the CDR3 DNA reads TGCGCCAGCAGATCAGGGGATGGGTTAACTTTCTTT. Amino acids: CASRSGDGLTFF.

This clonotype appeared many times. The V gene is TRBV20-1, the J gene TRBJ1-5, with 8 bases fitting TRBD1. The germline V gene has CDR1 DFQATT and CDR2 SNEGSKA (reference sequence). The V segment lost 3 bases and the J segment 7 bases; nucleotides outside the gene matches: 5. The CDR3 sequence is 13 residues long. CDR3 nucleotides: TGCAGTGCTAGGCGGACAGGGCGGCAGCCCCAGCATTTT. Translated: CSARRTGRQPQHF.

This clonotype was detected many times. CDR3 bases: TGCAGTGCTAGCAAACCGGGACGGGGTTTAGGGGAGCAGTACTTC. This encodes CSASKPGRGLGEQYF. V usage is TRBV20-1 and J usage is TRBJ2-7; tentatively, D is TRBD1 or TRBD2 (5 bases each). V dropped 3 bases and J dropped 7 bases, with 22 bases sitting between them. The germline CDR1 and CDR2 sequences are DFQATT and SNEGSKA (reference sequence). There are 15 residues in the CDR3.

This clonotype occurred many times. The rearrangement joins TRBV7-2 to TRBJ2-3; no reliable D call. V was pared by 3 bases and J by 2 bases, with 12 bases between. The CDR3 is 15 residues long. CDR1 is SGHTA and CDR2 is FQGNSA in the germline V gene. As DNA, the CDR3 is TGTGCCAGCAGCTTTTTAGGGCGAGTCACAGATACGCAGTATTTT. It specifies CASSFLGRVTDTQYF.

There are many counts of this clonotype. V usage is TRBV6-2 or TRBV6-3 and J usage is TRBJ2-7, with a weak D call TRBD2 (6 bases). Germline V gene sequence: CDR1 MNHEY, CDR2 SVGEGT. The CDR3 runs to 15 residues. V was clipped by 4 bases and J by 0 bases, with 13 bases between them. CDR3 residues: CASSWPGEYSYEQYF. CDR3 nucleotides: TGTGCCAGCAGTTGGCCGGGAGAATACTCCTACGAGCAGTACTTC.

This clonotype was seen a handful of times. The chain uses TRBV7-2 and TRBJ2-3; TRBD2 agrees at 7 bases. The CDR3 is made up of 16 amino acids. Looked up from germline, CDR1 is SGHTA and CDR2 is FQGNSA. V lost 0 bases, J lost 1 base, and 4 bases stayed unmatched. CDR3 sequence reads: CASSLAPSGGTDTQYF. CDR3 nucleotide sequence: TGTGCCAGCAGCTTAGCGCCTAGCGGAGGCACAGATACGCAGTATTTT.

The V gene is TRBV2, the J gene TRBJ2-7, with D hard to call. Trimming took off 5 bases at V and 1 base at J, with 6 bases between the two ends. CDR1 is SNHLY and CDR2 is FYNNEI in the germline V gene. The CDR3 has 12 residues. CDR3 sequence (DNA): TGTGCCAGCAGTATTGGGTCCTACGAGCAGTACGTC. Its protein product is CASSIGSYEQYV.

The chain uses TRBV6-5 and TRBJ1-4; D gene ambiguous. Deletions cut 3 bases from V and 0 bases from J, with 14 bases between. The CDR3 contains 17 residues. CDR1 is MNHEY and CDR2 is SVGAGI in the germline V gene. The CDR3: CASSYTLDGATNEKLFF. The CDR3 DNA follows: TGTGCCAGCAGTTATACTCTTGACGGGGCAACTAATGAAAAACTGTTTTTT.